This entry concerns a single T cell receptor (beta chain). What it binds is unknown. It was with 60 Vbeta and 13 Jbeta primers that the PCR ran. Only in-frame clones appear in the TCRdb table, and some are missing; sequencing was by immunoSEQ multiplex PCR. The sample includes tens of thousands of clones. This CDR3 comprises 12 residues. Trimming pared 4 bases from V and 7 bases from J, leaving 11 bases between. Germline CDR1 and CDR2: SGHRS and YFSETQ. This entry belongs to a study of cytomegalovirus exposure and HLA in healthy donors. General study results and limits: Later genetic work tied a missense DCLRE1C variant to beta-chain V and J trimming. It was about 180 TCR beta chains that were listed as cytomegalovirus-associated. What TCR beta sequences reportedly achieved was accurate prediction of HLA-A and HLA-B alleles in most subjects. Most observed TCR sequences were rare, whereas some public TCRs were detected in many donors.

The sample comprised PBMCs. This TCR was recovered from a woman aged 25 to 45 in good health and CMV-seropositive. The V gene is TRBV5-1, the J gene TRBJ1-2; D remains ambiguous. The CDR3 here is CASSTDSGGYTF. The CDR3 DNA follows: TGCGCCAGCAGCACGGACTCGGGTGGCTACACCTTC. Using reference TRBV5-1 and TRBJ1-2 for the parts outside the CDR3, the full variable domain is KAGVTQTPRYLIKTRGQQVTLSCSPISGHRSVSWYQQTPGQGLQFLFEYFSETQRNKGNFPGRFSGRQFSNSRSEMNVSTLELGDSALYLCASSTDSGGYTFGSGTRLTVV.